Each of the 27 T cell receptor beta chains below was sequenced from the same sample in a study of blood T cell repertoires in COVID-19. Data came from immunoSEQ multiplex PCR; TCRdb stores just in-frame clones and leaves some out. The table includes just under 35,000 clones, around 87% detected once. Input material: peripheral blood. Receptor source: a human donor in a cohort sampled during active COVID-19.

This clone showed up just a few times. The chain links TRBV6-6 to TRBJ1-1; D is unresolved. The CDR3 is 14 residues long. V lost 0 bases and J 1 base, leaving 6 bases between the germline ends. CDR1 and CDR2 from the germline V gene are MNHNY and SVGAGI (reference sequence). The CDR3: CASSYSRQNTEAFF. The CDR3 bases are TGTGCCAGCAGTTACTCGCGACAGAACACTGAAGCTTTCTTT.

This rearrangement joins TRBV9 to TRBJ1-4, with TRBD1 identical over 8 bases. CDR1 and CDR2 from the germline V gene are SGDLS and YYNGEE. V shed 4 bases, J shed 2 bases, and the junction held 7 bases outside the gene matches. This CDR3 contains 16 residues. CDR3 coding DNA: TGTGCCAGCAGCCCAGACAGGGGTCTCACTAATGAAAAACTGTTTTTT. It yields the protein CASSPDRGLTNEKLFF.

The chain has TRBV5-1 and TRBJ1-1, with D unresolved. The V end was cut by 1 base, the J end by 0 bases, with 7 bases between. CDR1 SGHRS and CDR2 YFSETQ come from the germline V gene. The CDR3 spans 14 residues. CDR3: CASSLWQMNTEAFF. CDR3 nucleotide sequence: TGCGCCAGCAGCTTGTGGCAGATGAACACTGAAGCTTTCTTT.

CDR3 loop: CASRSQGQAGNTIYF. CDR3 coding DNA: TGTGCCAGTAGATCACAGGGTCAAGCTGGAAACACCATATATTTT. V and J are TRBV19 and TRBJ1-3; possibly TRBD1 for D (6 bases). The CDR3 is 15 residues long. V was trimmed by 6 bases and J by 2 bases, leaving 14 bases between them. CDR1 is LNHDA, CDR2 SQIVND, per germline (reference sequence).

The genes are TRBV29-1 and TRBJ2-1, with D perhaps TRBD2 (6 bases). Deletions cut 3 bases from V and 0 bases from J, with 9 bases between. The CDR3 runs 14 residues. Germline CDR1 SQVTM, CDR2 ANQGSEA. As DNA, the CDR3 is TGCAGCGTTGAGTGGGGGGACTCCTACAATGAGCAGTTCTTC. Translation: CSVEWGDSYNEQFF.

V is TRBV7-2 and J is TRBJ1-5; D remains unclear. With 2 bases removed from V and 3 bases from J, the gap between germline ends came to 11 bases. This CDR3 contains 15 residues. The germline V gene encodes CDR1 SGHTA and CDR2 FQGNSA. CDR3 in amino acids: CASSLTSGFNQPQHF. Written as DNA, the CDR3 is TGTGCCAGCAGCTTAACTTCAGGTTTCAATCAGCCCCAGCATTTT.

V usage is TRBV7-9 and J usage is TRBJ2-5; 11 bases agree with TRBD1. The CDR3 runs 15 residues. Germline CDR1 is SEHNR and CDR2 is FQNEAQ (reference sequence). V lost 4 bases, J lost 5 bases, and 6 bases stayed unmatched. CDR3 sequence reads: CASSSPDRGHETQYF. CDR3 bases: TGTGCCAGCAGCTCCCCGGACAGGGGGCATGAGACCCAGTACTTC. The whole variable domain, remainder taken from reference TRBV7-9 and TRBJ2-5, is DTGVSQNPRHKITKRGQNVTFRCDPISEHNRLYWYRQTLGQGPEFLTYFQNEAQLEKSRLLSDRFSAERPKGSFSTLEIQRTEQGDSAMYLCASSSPDRGHETQYFGPGTRLLVL.

The rearrangement uses TRBV24-1 and TRBJ2-2; D remains unclear. Per germline, CDR1 KGHDR and CDR2 SFDVKD. Trimming took off 2 bases at V and 9 bases at J, with 3 bases between the two ends. This CDR3 has 11 amino acids. The CDR3 DNA is TGTGCCACCAGTGATTCCTGGGAGCTGTTTTTT. Translation gives CATSDSWELFF.

The chain is built from TRBV5-6 and TRBJ2-5; a weak D match, TRBD2 (5 bases). This CDR3 is 15 amino acids long. V was pared by 4 bases and J by 5 bases, with 18 bases between. Germline CDR1 and CDR2: SGHDT and YYEEEE. This CDR3 reads CASSHTREVIETQYF. The CDR3 DNA reads TGTGCCAGCAGCCACACTAGGGAAGTCATTGAGACCCAGTACTTC.

The J gene is TRBJ2-2, the V gene TRBV7-9, with D uncertain. The CDR3 spans 12 residues. The germline V gene encodes CDR1 SEHNR and CDR2 FQNEAQ (reference sequence). Trimming removed 7 bases from V and 7 bases from J, with 10 bases in between. CDR3 nucleotides: TGTGCCAGCAAGAACTCATTCGGGGAGCTGTTTTTT. Translating gives CASKNSFGELFF.

This sequence joins TRBV5-1 and TRBJ2-5; 7 positions match TRBD1. The ends lost 0 bases at V and 1 base at J; junction bases unmatched: 6. The CDR3 runs 16 residues. Germline CDR1 is SGHRS and CDR2 is YFSETQ. For the CDR3, the DNA is TGCGCCAGCAGCTTGGGTGTAGCAGGGGGCCAAGAGACCCAGTACTTC. The encoded protein is CASSLGVAGGQETQYF.

V gene TRBV7-2 combines with J gene TRBJ2-7; 10 positions agree with TRBD1. The J segment lost 2 bases and the V segment lost 5 bases, leaving 6 bases of the junction unmatched. The germline CDR1 and CDR2 sequences are SGHTA and FQGNSA. The CDR3 is 15 amino acids. The chain's CDR3 is CASSPSGTGAYEQYF. Written as DNA, the CDR3 is TGTGCCAGCAGCCCTTCCGGGACAGGGGCCTACGAGCAGTACTTC.

The V and J genes are TRBV6-2 or TRBV6-3 and TRBJ2-7; D is ambiguous. The V end lost 0 bases, the J end lost 2 bases, and 8 bases lay between the germline ends. The V gene's germline CDR1 is MNHEY and CDR2 SVGEGT. The CDR3 is made up of 14 amino acids. The CDR3 nucleotides are TGTGCCAGCAGTTACTCGCCGGTAACCTACGAGCAGTACTTC. This translates into CASSYSPVTYEQYF.

This chain uses TRBV5-6 with TRBJ2-7; possible D gene TRBD1, 6 bases. The CDR3 contains 15 residues. V dropped 6 bases and J dropped 0 bases, with 16 bases sitting between them. Per germline, CDR1 SGHDT and CDR2 YYEEEE. The CDR3 region is CASTLTGATSYEQYF. CDR3 DNA: TGTGCCAGCACCCTGACAGGTGCAACCTCCTACGAGCAGTACTTC.

The rearrangement links TRBV7-2 to TRBJ1-5; 9 bases fit TRBD1. Germline V lookup: CDR1 SGHTA, CDR2 FQGNSA. Losses at the gene ends were 5 bases for V and 6 bases for J; bases not matched to a gene: 11. CDR3 size: 16 residues. Here the CDR3 DNA reads TGTGCCAGCAGCAACCACAGGGGGCTGAATTTTCAGCCCCAGCATTTT. The encoded protein is CASSNHRGLNFQPQHF.

V and J are TRBV7-2 and TRBJ2-5, with 8 bases that match TRBD2. With V trimmed by 2 bases and J by 4 bases, 9 bases remained unmatched. CDR1 and CDR2 (germline): SGHTA, FQGNSA. The CDR3 is 16 residues long. CDR3 in DNA: TGTGCCAGCAGCTTATATTCCCGTGCGGGAGGAGAGACCCAGTACTTC. Encoded protein: CASSLYSRAGGETQYF.

The chain joins TRBV6-5 to TRBJ2-2; 11 positions agree with TRBD2. The junction had 4 bases not matched to a gene; V was cut back by 10 bases and J by 0 bases. From germline, CDR1 is MNHEY and CDR2 SVGAGI. The CDR3 spans 15 residues. The chain's CDR3 is CATTSGGSNTGELFF. Here the CDR3 DNA reads TGTGCCACCACTAGCGGGGGTTCGAACACCGGGGAGCTGTTTTTT.

V usage is TRBV19 and J usage is TRBJ1-4; D is unresolved. In germline, CDR1 is LNHDA, CDR2 SQIVND (reference sequence). There are 14 residues in the CDR3. Trimming removed 4 bases from V and 0 bases from J, with 6 bases in between. The CDR3 sequence: CASSTQATNEKLFF. The CDR3 nucleotides read TGTGCCAGTAGTACCCAGGCAACTAATGAAAAACTGTTTTTT. Full variable domain (rest looked up from reference TRBV19 and TRBJ1-4): DGGITQSPKYLFRKEGQNVTLSCEQNLNHDAMYWYRQDPGQGLRLIYYSQIVNDFQKGDIAEGYSVSREKKESFPLTVTSAQKNPTAFYLCASSTQATNEKLFFGSGTQLSVL.

This rearrangement joins TRBV27 to TRBJ1-1, with 7 bases lining up with TRBD1. With 5 bases clipped from V and 6 bases from J, the junction kept 12 bases outside the gene matches. Germline V gene sequence: CDR1 MNHEY, CDR2 SMNVEV (reference sequence). The CDR3 length is 15 residues. The CDR3 sequence is CASSHRGRRPSEAFF. CDR3 nucleotide sequence: TGTGCCAGCAGTCACAGGGGCCGCCGTCCCTCTGAAGCTTTCTTT.

The chain couples TRBV7-2 to TRBJ2-5; 7 bases agree with TRBD1. The CDR3 is 14 residues long. V dropped 5 bases and J dropped 5; count of bases not matched to a gene: 8. The V gene's germline CDR1 is SGHTA and CDR2 FQGNSA. The CDR3: CASSPDRLSETQYF. For the CDR3, the DNA is TGTGCCAGCAGCCCGGACAGGTTGTCGGAGACCCAGTACTTC.

J is TRBJ2-1 and V is TRBV5-1; 7 nucleotides align to TRBD1. Trimming took 0 bases from V and 3 from J; bases not matched to a gene: 3. Germline loops: CDR1 SGHRS, CDR2 YFSETQ. The CDR3 is 15 residues long. The DNA for the CDR3 is TGCGCCAGCAGCTTGGGGGACAGTTACTACAATGAGCAGTTCTTC. The encoded protein is CASSLGDSYYNEQFF.

Only one count was recorded for this clone. The chain recombines TRBV4-1 with TRBJ1-6; D is unclear. The germline V and J ends were trimmed by 1 base and 4 bases, with 8 bases remaining between them. The germline gives CDR1 MGHRA, CDR2 YSYEKL. The CDR3 loop spans 15 amino acids. The CDR3 region has the DNA TGCGCCAGCAGCCAAGTTTACATATATAATTCACCCCTCCACTTT. Translation gives CASSQVYIYNSPLHF.

The chain is built from TRBV10-3 and TRBJ1-1, with a tentative D call TRBD1 (6 bases). V was trimmed by 4 bases and J by 6 bases, leaving 12 bases between them. Germline CDR1 is ENHRY and CDR2 is SYGVKD. The CDR3 consists of 13 residues. For the CDR3, the DNA is TGTGCCATCAGTGCGGGGGGGCTCGCTGAAGCTTTCTTT. Translated, it gives CAISAGGLAEAFF.

V is TRBV11-3 and J is TRBJ2-2; D unclear. The length of the CDR3 is 13 residues. Trimming removed 8 bases at V and 1 base at J, with 8 bases between. From germline, CDR1 is SGHNT and CDR2 YENEEA. CDR3 in amino acids: CASGQGNTGELFF. As DNA, the CDR3 is TGTGCCAGCGGGCAAGGGAACACCGGGGAGCTGTTTTTT.

This chain joins TRBV21-1 and TRBJ2-3; TRBD2, the D gene given by the table, was not confirmed from the DNA. TRBV21-1 is termed a pseudogene. The CDR3 is 17 amino acids. CDR3: CASSKRRERGAADTQYF. CDR3 nucleotide sequence: TGTGCCAGCAGCAAACGTCGCGAGCGGGGGGCGGCAGATACGCAGTATTTT.

The J gene is TRBJ2-1, the V gene TRBV19; a possible D gene is TRBD1 (6 bases). The CDR3 is 12 amino acids. Germline V gives CDR1 LNHDA, CDR2 SQIVND (reference sequence). DNA of the CDR3: TGTGCAACGCGGACAGACAACAATGAGCAGTTCTTC. It codes for CATRTDNNEQFF.

The chain is built from TRBV10-3 and TRBJ2-3; D remains ambiguous. Between the trimmed V and J ends, which lost 2 bases and 2 bases, there was a span of 8 bases. Germline lookup yields CDR1 ENHRY and CDR2 SYGVKD. CDR3 length: 14 amino acids. The CDR3 coding sequence is TGTGCCATCAGTGAGACAGAATTCACAGATACGCAGTATTTT. Its translation is CAISETEFTDTQYF.